The 22 T cell receptor beta chains given below trace back to one sample, sequenced in a study of T cell repertoires in cytomegalovirus infection. One entry per CDR3 protein results from TCRdb running MiXCR on the reads. The sample contains around 750,000 distinct CDR3 sequences, 32% of which appear only once. These receptors have no known antigen. The starting material was cultured CD8+ T cells from PBMCs, obtained from culture after CMV antigen stimulation. The receptors here all came from a human donor in good health (CMV status not recorded). Some clones in this sample may be carry-over from other donors' samples.

This sequence joins TRBV19 and TRBJ2-3; 9 nucleotides line up with TRBD1. CDR1 is LNHDA and CDR2 is SQIVND in the germline V gene (reference sequence). V was clipped by 5 bases and J by 6 bases; unmatched bases: 9. The CDR3 is made up of 15 amino acids. The CDR3 sequence is CASSARDRAFDTQYF. The CDR3 DNA sequence: TGTGCCAGTAGTGCCCGGGACAGGGCGTTCGATACGCAGTATTTT.

This clonotype came up a few times. This rearrangement joins TRBV7-9 to TRBJ2-7; D possibly corresponds to TRBD2 (6 bases). The CDR3 is made up of 16 amino acids. Germline values: CDR1 SEHNR, CDR2 FQNEAQ (reference sequence). Trimming took 4 bases from V and 1 from J, leaving 17 bases between them. CDR3 coding DNA: TGTGCCAGCAGCTCCCCAGTAGCGGACAATTCCTACGAGCAGTACTTC. This codes for CASSSPVADNSYEQYF.

This clonotype was seen a handful of times. The CDR3 region is CAISHRRTGVGSGNEQFF. Here the CDR3 DNA reads TGTGCCATCAGTCACCGAAGGACAGGGGTTGGGTCTGGCAATGAGCAGTTCTTC. The chain is built from TRBV10-3 and TRBJ2-1; 9 nucleotides agree with TRBD1. V shed 5 bases, J shed 6 bases, and the junction held 17 bases outside the gene matches. Germline V gives CDR1 ENHRY, CDR2 SYGVKD. The CDR3 loop spans 18 amino acids.

This clonotype was detected only a few times. This chain connects TRBV6-1 to TRBJ2-7; TRBD1 matches at 7 bases. CDR1 and CDR2 (germline): MNHNS, SASEGT. This CDR3 is built from 15 residues. The junction had 17 bases not matched to a gene; V was cut back by 8 bases and J by 7 bases. CDR3 sequence: CASPGPPGQKLEQYF. The CDR3 nucleotides are TGTGCCAGCCCGGGGCCCCCGGGACAGAAGTTGGAGCAGTACTTC.

This clonotype occurred a few times. The chain links TRBV7-9 to TRBJ2-4; D possibly corresponds to TRBD1 (6 bases). The CDR3 contains 15 residues. Trimming removed 3 bases at V and 7 bases at J, with 16 bases between. Germline CDR1 is SEHNR and CDR2 is FQNEAQ (reference sequence). This CDR3 is CASSFRDLQGNIQYF. For the CDR3, the DNA is TGTGCCAGCAGCTTTCGGGACCTTCAGGGGAACATTCAGTACTTC.

The chain has TRBV4-1 and TRBJ1-2; D might be TRBD1 (5 bases). CDR3 length equals 15 residues. V gave up 4 bases and J gave up 2 bases, with 14 bases separating them. Germline V CDR1 and CDR2: MGHRA, YSYEKL. The CDR3 sequence is CASSPSRGGNYGYTF. The CDR3 nucleotides are TGCGCCAGCAGCCCCTCTCGCGGGGGGAACTATGGCTACACCTTC.

V is TRBV29-1 and J is TRBJ2-1; 7 positions match TRBD1. The V gene end was trimmed by 4 bases and the J gene end by 4 bases; junction bases not matched to a gene: 7. The CDR3 sequence is 14 residues long. Germline loops: CDR1 SQVTM, CDR2 ANQGSEA. The CDR3 DNA is TGCAGCGTTGCCGGGACAGAGCTTTACAATGAGCAGTTCTTC. It specifies CSVAGTELYNEQFF.

On this clonotype: The CDR3 carries no conserved terminal phenylalanine or tryptophan, so it likely arises from a read error. The chain recombines TRBV6-2 or TRBV6-3 with TRBJ2-1; TRBD1 matches 7 bases. After removal of 4 bases from V and 9 bases from J, the junction contained 9 bases not matched to a gene. This CDR3 spans 14 amino acids. In germline, CDR1 is MNHEY, CDR2 SVGEGT. As DNA, the CDR3 is TGTGCCAGCAGTTGGGACAGACCCAAGGGTGAGCAGTTCTTA. This gives the protein CASSWDRPKGEQFL.

This clonotype was counted only a few times. V and J are TRBV19 and TRBJ2-1, with D uncertain. In germline, CDR1 is LNHDA, CDR2 SQIVND (reference sequence). This CDR3 is built from 15 residues. The V end lost 7 bases, the J end lost 8 bases, and 21 bases lay between the germline ends. CDR3 residues: CASNPFPIFPDEQFF. In DNA, the CDR3 is TGTGCCAGTAACCCGTTCCCAATCTTCCCAGATGAGCAGTTCTTC.

This clonotype has more than one count but fewer than ten. The chain couples TRBV12-3 or TRBV12-4 to TRBJ2-5; the match to TRBD1 covers 7 bases. V dropped 6 bases and J dropped 4; count of bases not matched to a gene: 2. This CDR3 is built from 12 residues. The CDR3 sequence is CASRTGVETQYF. CDR3 nucleotide sequence: TGTGCCAGCAGAACAGGGGTAGAGACCCAGTACTTC.

This clonotype appeared a few times. The chain recombines TRBV6-6 with TRBJ1-4; the D gene is possibly TRBD1 (5 bases). Germline V gives CDR1 MNHNY, CDR2 SVGAGI (reference sequence). This CDR3 is 15 amino acids long. V lost 2 bases to trimming and J lost 8 bases, with 15 bases between them. CDR3 protein: CASSYGTRSWEKLFF. The DNA for the CDR3 is TGTGCCAGCAGTTACGGGACGAGGAGTTGGGAAAAACTGTTTTTT.

This clonotype turned up a few times. This chain links TRBV5-1 with TRBJ2-3, with TRBD2 matching 9 bases. The germline V gene has CDR1 SGHRS and CDR2 YFSETQ. The CDR3 totals 17 residues. V was pared by 3 bases and J by 4 bases, with 12 bases of the junction left unmatched. The CDR3 reads CASSSSGGAGGPDTQYF. The CDR3, as DNA: TGCGCCAGCAGCTCCTCGGGAGGGGCGGGGGGGCCAGATACGCAGTATTTT.

This clonotype was seen a handful of times. The rearrangement joins TRBV4-1 to TRBJ1-5, with D maybe TRBD1 (5 bases). The CDR3 totals 14 residues. With 0 bases removed from V and 4 bases from J, the gap between germline ends came to 7 bases. Germline V gives CDR1 MGHRA, CDR2 YSYEKL. CDR3 loop: CASSQDQGNQPQHF. The CDR3 nucleotides read TGCGCCAGCAGCCAAGACCAGGGAAATCAGCCCCAGCATTTT.

This chain links TRBV19 with TRBJ1-2, with D perhaps matching TRBD1 (6 bases). The ends were cut back, 5 bases at V and 4 bases at J, with 17 bases in the middle. The length of the CDR3 is 15 residues. Per the germline V gene, CDR1 is LNHDA and CDR2 is SQIVND (reference sequence). The CDR3 loop is CASSPGGIMIYGYTF. The CDR3 DNA sequence: TGTGCCAGTAGTCCTGGGGGCATTATGATCTATGGCTACACCTTC.

Of note for this clonotype: One end of the junction does not line up with germline, which may come from a read error. This chain connects TRBV19 to TRBJ2-2; 14 nucleotides line up with TRBD2. CDR3 length equals 18 residues. Germline V gene sequence: CDR1 LNHDA, CDR2 SQIVND (reference sequence). CDR3 loop: CVSSMGTSGGSNTGELFF. The CDR3 nucleotides read TGTGTCAGTAGTATGGGGACTAGCGGGGGTTCGAACACCGGGGAGCTGTTTTTT. Variable domain in full (rest from reference TRBV19 and TRBJ2-2): DGGITQSPKYLFRKEGQNVTLSCEQNLNHDAMYWYRQDPGQGLRLIYYSQIVNDFQKGDIAEGYSVSREKKESFPLTVTSAQKNPTAFYLCVSSMGTSGGSNTGELFFGEGSRLTVL.

This clonotype was counted only a few times. The chain combines TRBV6-1 with TRBJ1-1, with D uncertain. The CDR3 has 10 residues. Between the trimmed V and J ends, which lost 7 bases and 6 bases, there was a span of 6 bases. Germline V gene sequence: CDR1 MNHNS, CDR2 SASEGT. CDR3 nucleotides: TGTGCCAGCACTGGCCCTGAAGCTTTCTTT. Its translation: CASTGPEAFF.

The rearrangement joins TRBV10-3 to TRBJ2-7; TRBD1 matches 8 bases. The J segment lost 0 bases and the V segment lost 5 bases, leaving 3 bases of the junction unmatched. The CDR3 extends over 14 amino acids. Germline V CDR1 and CDR2: ENHRY, SYGVKD. The CDR3 DNA reads as TGTGCCATCAGTCGGACAGGGAGCTCCTACGAGCAGTACGTC. Translation gives CAISRTGSSYEQYV.

This clonotype was picked up a small number of times. This chain links TRBV6-5 with TRBJ2-1; D is possibly TRBD1 (7 bases). This CDR3 is 16 amino acids long. Germline assignment: CDR1 MNHEY and CDR2 SVGAGI. The V end lost 5 bases, the J end lost 8 bases, and 22 bases lay between the germline ends. CDR3 residues: CASSGRGGGHLDEQFF. CDR3 coding DNA: TGTGCCAGCAGTGGGCGAGGAGGGGGCCATCTCGATGAGCAGTTCTTC.

CDR3 DNA: TGTGCCAGCAGCTTAGCAGCAAACCCGGTAGATACGCAGTATTTT. Protein sequence: CASSLAANPVDTQYF. The chain combines TRBV13 with TRBJ2-3, with D uncertain. Trimming took 1 base from V and 5 from J, leaving 13 bases between them. There are 15 residues in the CDR3. Germline V gives CDR1 PRHDT, CDR2 FYEKMQ (reference sequence).

At least ten counts were recorded for this clonotype. The chain links TRBV6-5 to TRBJ1-2; perhaps TRBD1 as D (5 bases). CDR3 length: 13 amino acids. Germline-derived CDR1 and CDR2 are MNHEY and SVGAGI. V shed 5 bases and J shed 8 bases, with 15 bases lying between them. The CDR3: CASSPLTDLGYTF. CDR3 DNA sequence: TGTGCCAGCAGTCCTCTGACAGACTTGGGCTACACCTTC.

This chain joins TRBV7-9 and TRBJ2-7; D is unresolved. The CDR3 totals 16 residues. V lost 5 bases and J lost 2, with 19 bases in between. Germline assignment: CDR1 SEHNR and CDR2 FQNEAQ (reference sequence). The CDR3 DNA sequence: TGTGCCAGCAGCCCGCGAGGTACCGTTTCCACCTACGAGCAGTACTTC. Amino acid sequence: CASSPRGTVSTYEQYF. Combining the CDR3 with reference TRBV7-9 and TRBJ2-7 gives the whole variable domain DTGVSQNPRHKITKRGQNVTFRCDPISEHNRLYWYRQTLGQGPEFLTYFQNEAQLEKSRLLSDRFSAERPKGSFSTLEIQRTEQGDSAMYLCASSPRGTVSTYEQYFGPGTRLTVT.

In this sample, this clonotype turned up many times. The J gene is TRBJ1-1, the V gene TRBV12-3 or TRBV12-4; D is uncertain. There are 13 residues in the CDR3. V gave up 7 bases and J gave up 0 bases, with 9 bases separating them. The CDR3 protein is CASTPRVNTEAFF. The CDR3 DNA reads TGTGCCAGCACCCCCAGAGTGAACACTGAAGCTTTCTTT.